The 19 T cell receptor beta chains in this list originate from one sample, sequenced in a study of blood T cell repertoires in COVID-19. Generated by immunoSEQ multiplex PCR, the TCRdb table keeps only in-frame clones and is missing some. The table shows 400,000 to 500,000 clones, with roughly 84% occurring only once. Sample: PBMCs or T cells enriched from blood (not recorded which). The receptors shown here come from a woman aged 18-35 years who had been exposed to COVID-19.

Only a few counts were recorded for this clone. V is TRBV5-1 and J is TRBJ2-7; D ambiguous. In germline, CDR1 is SGHRS, CDR2 YFSETQ. The CDR3 is made up of 12 amino acids. Trimming stripped 1 base from V and 3 bases from J, with 5 bases between. The CDR3: CASSLNGYEQYF. The CDR3 region has the DNA TGCGCCAGCAGCTTGAACGGCTACGAGCAGTACTTC. Looking up the rest from reference TRBV5-1 and TRBJ2-7 gives the full variable domain: KAGVTQTPRYLIKTRGQQVTLSCSPISGHRSVSWYQQTPGQGLQFLFEYFSETQRNKGNFPGRFSGRQFSNSRSEMNVSTLELGDSALYLCASSLNGYEQYFGPGTRLTVT.

J is TRBJ1-3 and V is TRBV9; 8 bases map to TRBD1. V was pared by 3 bases and J by 2 bases, with 4 bases of the junction left unmatched. The length of the CDR3 is 15 residues. From germline, CDR1 is SGDLS and CDR2 YYNGEE. This CDR3 is CASSEGQDPGNTIYF. The CDR3 bases are TGTGCCAGCAGCGAGGGACAGGATCCTGGAAACACCATATATTTT. Complete variable domain (other parts from reference TRBV9 and TRBJ1-3): DSGVTQTPKHLITATGQRVTLRCSPRSGDLSVYWYQQSLDQGLQFLIQYYNGEERAKGNILERFSAQQFPDLHSELNLSSLELGDSALYFCASSEGQDPGNTIYFGEGSWLTVV.

The chain employs TRBV7-9 and TRBJ1-5; D gene uncertain. Germline lookup yields CDR1 SEHNR and CDR2 FQNEAQ (reference sequence). CDR3 length: 14 amino acids. V was shortened by 5 bases and J by 0 bases, with 8 bases between the two germline ends. The CDR3 nucleotides read TGTGCCAGCAGCCGTTTGTTTAGCAATCAGCCCCAGCATTTT. This gives the protein CASSRLFSNQPQHF.

The V call is TRBV7-8, the J call TRBJ1-5; weak D call: TRBD1 (5 bases). The CDR3 is made up of 17 amino acids. Trimming removed 2 bases at V and 2 bases at J, with 16 bases between. CDR1 and CDR2 (germline): SGHVS, FQNEAQ. This CDR3 reads CASSLPSVLGGNQPQHF. CDR3 sequence (DNA): TGTGCCAGCAGCTTACCCTCGGTCTTAGGGGGCAATCAGCCCCAGCATTTT.

This chain connects TRBV28 to TRBJ2-7; 10 bases align to TRBD2. This CDR3 region has 17 residues. V shed 10 bases, J shed 3 bases, and the junction held 18 bases outside the gene matches. Germline CDR1 is MDHEN and CDR2 is SYDVKM. The CDR3 bases are TGTGCCACCACGTGGACTAGCGGCACTAAACGCCACTACGAGCAGTACTTC. The encoded protein is CATTWTSGTKRHYEQYF. Full variable domain (outside the CDR3, taken from reference TRBV28 and TRBJ2-7): DVKVTQSSRYLVKRTGEKVFLECVQDMDHENMFWYRQDPGLGLRLIYFSYDVKMKEKGDIPEGYSVSREKKERFSLILESASTNQTSMYLCATTWTSGTKRHYEQYFGPGTRLTVT.

The chain combines TRBV27 with TRBJ2-1; TRBD2 is a possible D gene (6 bases). The CDR3 spans 16 residues. Trimming stripped 5 bases from V and 7 bases from J, with 21 bases between. Per the germline V gene, CDR1 is MNHEY and CDR2 is SMNVEV (reference sequence). The CDR3 sequence is CASSPIAAEVWNEQFF. The DNA of the CDR3 is TGTGCCAGCAGTCCCATAGCGGCGGAGGTATGGAATGAGCAGTTCTTC.

V and J are TRBV19 and TRBJ2-7; 7 nucleotides align to TRBD2. CDR1 and CDR2 (germline): LNHDA, SQIVND (reference sequence). The V segment lost 5 bases and the J segment 2 bases; nucleotides outside the gene matches: 9. This CDR3 is built from 15 residues. CDR3 loop: CASSWLASGTYEQYF. CDR3 nucleotide sequence: TGTGCCAGTAGTTGGTTGGCTAGCGGAACCTACGAGCAGTACTTC. The variable domain in full, completed from reference TRBV19 and TRBJ2-7, reads DGGITQSPKYLFRKEGQNVTLSCEQNLNHDAMYWYRQDPGQGLRLIYYSQIVNDFQKGDIAEGYSVSREKKESFPLTVTSAQKNPTAFYLCASSWLASGTYEQYFGPGTRLTVT.

This clone was picked up one time. This chain connects TRBV18 to TRBJ2-1; possible D gene TRBD1, 6 bases. Germline V gives CDR1 KGHSH, CDR2 LQKENI. CDR3 length: 15 residues. The V and J ends lost 4 bases and 1 base respectively, with 11 bases between them. This CDR3 reads CASSLQGWSYNEQFF. The CDR3 coding sequence is TGTGCCAGCTCACTACAGGGATGGTCCTACAATGAGCAGTTCTTC.

Notes on this clone: One end of the junction varies from germline; a read error may be responsible. This chain joins TRBV5-5 and TRBJ1-6; D remains ambiguous. Germline V gene data show CDR1 as SGHKS and CDR2 as YYEKEE (reference sequence). CDR3 length: 11 residues. The CDR3 spells CASSSGSIISF. The CDR3, as DNA: TGTGCCAGCAGCTCCGGGTCCATTATTTCTTTT. Drawing the rest from reference TRBV5-5 and TRBJ1-6, the complete variable domain is DAGVTQSPTHLIKTRGQQVTLRCSPISGHKSVSWYQQVLGQGPQFIFQYYEKEERGRGNFPDRFSARQFPNYSSELNVNALLLGDSALYLCASSSGSIISFGNGTRLTVT.

The V gene is TRBV11-3, the J gene TRBJ2-2, with D unclear. Looked up from germline, CDR1 is SGHNT and CDR2 is YENEEA. V was cut by 3 bases and J by 7 bases, with 9 bases left in between. The CDR3 sequence is 13 residues long. DNA of the CDR3: TGTGCCAGCAGCTTCTTACCAGGCGGGGAGCTGTTTTTT. This encodes CASSFLPGGELFF. Together with reference TRBV11-3 and TRBJ2-2, the CDR3 gives the full variable domain: EAGVVQSPRYKIIEKKQPVAFWCNPISGHNTLYWYLQNLGQGPELLIRYENEEAVDDSQLPKDRFSAERLKGVDSTLKIQPAELGDSAVYLCASSFLPGGELFFGEGSRLTVL.

V is TRBV29-1 and J is TRBJ1-2; D might be TRBD1 (5 bases). The CDR3 is 14 residues long. The germline V and J ends were trimmed by 0 bases and 7 bases, with 15 bases remaining between them. The germline gives CDR1 SQVTM, CDR2 ANQGSEA. CDR3 coding DNA: TGCAGCGTTGAAGAAAGTGGGGGGTTGGGTGGCTACACCTTC. Encoded protein: CSVEESGGLGGYTF.

The rearrangement uses TRBV18 and TRBJ1-4, with D possibly matching TRBD1 (6 bases). The V end was cut by 2 bases, the J end by 3 bases, with 10 bases between. CDR1 is KGHSH and CDR2 is LQKENI in the germline V gene. The CDR3 contains 15 residues. CDR3 sequence reads: CASSPNTGSNEKLFF. DNA for the CDR3: TGTGCCAGCTCACCAAATACAGGGTCTAATGAAAAACTGTTTTTT.

The chain joins TRBV5-6 to TRBJ2-1; 12 bases map to TRBD2. Germline CDR1 and CDR2: SGHDT and YYEEEE. The CDR3 contains 16 residues. V trimming: 4 bases; J trimming: 7 bases; junction bases outside the gene matches: 9. CDR3 residues: CASSTPLAGGRNEQFF. The CDR3 nucleotides read TGTGCCAGCAGCACCCCCCTAGCGGGAGGGCGAAATGAGCAGTTCTTC.

The genes are TRBV7-3 and TRBJ2-1; 12 bases fit TRBD2. CDR3 length equals 15 residues. The V and J ends lost 2 bases and 5 bases, in that order; junction bases with no gene match: 1. Per the germline V gene, CDR1 is SGHTA and CDR2 is FQGTGA. The CDR3 sequence is CASSLRTSGDNEQFF. CDR3 DNA: TGTGCCAGCAGCTTACGGACTAGCGGGGACAATGAGCAGTTCTTC.

This clone has only a few counts. The chain carries TRBV6-2 or TRBV6-3 and TRBJ1-1; the D gene is possibly TRBD1 (6 bases). V was clipped by 6 bases and J by 5 bases, with 10 bases between them. The germline gives CDR1 MNHEY, CDR2 SVGEGT. CDR3 length equals 12 residues. The CDR3 nucleotides read TGTGCCAGCAGCGACAGGTTAACTGAAGCTTTCTTT. It encodes CASSDRLTEAFF.

The chain has TRBV15 and TRBJ2-2; 8 nucleotides agree with TRBD1. Germline CDR1 is LNHNV and CDR2 is YYDKDF (reference sequence). V was clipped by 8 bases and J by 4 bases; unmatched bases: 9. The CDR3 contains 15 residues. CDR3 sequence (DNA): TGTGCCACCGAGACAGGGGCCTCATCCACCGGGGAGCTGTTTTTT. This translates into CATETGASSTGELFF.

This chain joins TRBV29-1 and TRBJ2-1; 7 positions agree with TRBD1. Germline-derived CDR1 and CDR2 are SQVTM and ANQGSEA. The CDR3 loop spans 16 amino acids. Trimming cost V 3 bases and J 0 bases; bases outside gene matches: 8. CDR3 bases: TGCAGCGTTGAGGGGATCCGGGACAGCTCCTACAATGAGCAGTTCTTC. Protein product: CSVEGIRDSSYNEQFF.

CDR3: CASSYQRGNEKLFF. The CDR3 nucleotides read TGTGCCAGCAGTTACCAAAGAGGGAACGAAAAACTGTTTTTT. The chain employs TRBV6-5 and TRBJ1-4; D is unclear. This CDR3 comprises 14 residues. Germline V gives CDR1 MNHEY, CDR2 SVGAGI. V shed 2 bases and J shed 8 bases, with 12 bases lying between them.

The J gene is TRBJ1-2, the V gene TRBV14, with TRBD1 matching over 7 bases. Looked up from germline, CDR1 is SGHDN and CDR2 is FVKESK. The CDR3 runs 15 residues. With 2 bases clipped from V and 4 bases from J, the junction kept 7 bases outside the gene matches. CDR3 nucleotides: TGTGCCAGCAGCCAAACGGACAGGCCCCTCTATGGCTACACCTTC. Encoded protein: CASSQTDRPLYGYTF.